The 17 T cell receptor beta chains listed next were all sequenced from one sample in a study of beta chain features in type 1 diabetes. Expressed TCRB transcripts got sequenced, as all isolated RNA was reverse transcribed. Only in-frame clones appear in the TCRdb table, and some are missing; sequencing was by immunoSEQ multiplex PCR. The table lists 300,000 to 350,000 clones, roughly a fifth of them singletons. The sequencing sample was made of naive CD4+ T cells from blood. The receptors were gathered from a woman younger than 30 in good health.

This clone was detected a few times. Other DNA sequences in the sample encode the same CDR3. The chain is built from TRBV4-1 and TRBJ2-5; D uncertain. CDR3 length: 13 amino acids. Per the germline V gene, CDR1 is MGHRA and CDR2 is YSYEKL. Trimming removed 1 base from V and 5 bases from J, with 8 bases in between. The CDR3 region is CASSQASVETQYF. CDR3 coding DNA: TGCGCCAGCAGCCAAGCCTCGGTGGAGACCCAGTACTTC.

V usage is TRBV4-1 and J usage is TRBJ2-7; D may be TRBD1 (6 bases). Germline V lookup: CDR1 MGHRA, CDR2 YSYEKL. Trimming took 5 bases from V and 2 from J, leaving 16 bases between them. The length of the CDR3 is 15 residues. CDR3 residues: CASSSFTQGTYEQYF. CDR3 DNA: TGCGCCAGCAGCTCATTCACACAGGGCACCTACGAGCAGTACTTC.

The CDR3 sequence is CASGGGGETQYF. CDR3 nucleotide sequence: TGTGCCAGCGGCGGGGGGGGAGAGACCCAGTACTTC. The chain couples TRBV7-2 to TRBJ2-5, with TRBD2 matching over 9 bases. Trimming removed 8 bases from V and 4 bases from J; junction bases left unmatched: 2. The CDR3 totals 12 residues. Germline CDR1 is SGHTA and CDR2 is FQGNSA.

This chain joins TRBV7-9 and TRBJ2-1; 13 positions match TRBD2. The CDR3 consists of 19 residues. V shed 5 bases and J 4 bases; nucleotides not matched to a gene: 14. Per germline, CDR1 SEHNR and CDR2 FQNEAQ (reference sequence). CDR3 in amino acids: CASSPPARTSGSKYNEQFF. The CDR3 DNA is TGTGCCAGCAGCCCTCCGGCGCGGACTAGCGGGAGTAAGTACAATGAGCAGTTCTTC.

This clone was observed a handful of times. The CDR3 region has the DNA TGTGCCTGGAGTGCGGGACTTGAGCAGTTCTTC. It yields the protein CAWSAGLEQFF. J is TRBJ2-1 and V is TRBV30; D might be TRBD2 (6 bases). CDR1 is GTSNPN and CDR2 is SVGIG in the germline V gene (reference sequence). CDR3 length: 11 amino acids. V lost 1 base and J 9 bases, leaving 7 bases between the germline ends.

This chain connects TRBV9 to TRBJ2-2; D is unclear. Trimming removed 0 bases from V and 6 bases from J, with 6 bases in between. CDR3 length equals 13 residues. Per the germline V gene, CDR1 is SGDLS and CDR2 is YYNGEE. The CDR3 is CASSVVAPGELFF. In DNA, the CDR3 is TGTGCCAGCAGCGTAGTAGCACCCGGGGAGCTGTTTTTT.

The sample holds a few counts of this clone. The V call is TRBV7-2, the J call TRBJ2-3; perhaps TRBD2 as D (6 bases). CDR1 is SGHTA, CDR2 FQGNSA, per germline. This CDR3 contains 15 residues. V dropped 3 bases and J dropped 0 bases, with 10 bases sitting between them. The CDR3: CASSFPGVSTDTQYF. The CDR3 DNA reads as TGTGCCAGCAGCTTTCCGGGAGTGAGCACAGATACGCAGTATTTT.

The CDR3 bases are TGTGCCGGAACCCGACAGGGGGGCGCGGTTGGGCAGTACTTC. Amino acids: CAGTRQGGAVGQYF. The chain is built from TRBV30 and TRBJ2-7; TRBD1 aligns across 9 bases. Germline trimming cut 8 bases from V and 9 bases from J; bases unmatched to any gene: 17. The CDR3 is made up of 14 amino acids. Germline CDR1 GTSNPN, CDR2 SVGIG (reference sequence).

This clone was observed a few times. The chain uses TRBV5-1 and TRBJ2-3; D uncertain. CDR3 length equals 14 residues. V lost 0 bases and J lost 5, with 10 bases in between. Germline CDR1 is SGHRS and CDR2 is YFSETQ. The CDR3 bases are TGCGCCAGCAGCTTGGTTCCAGGTGGAGATACGCAGTATTTT. It codes for CASSLVPGGDTQYF.

J is TRBJ2-1 and V is TRBV5-8, with D possibly matching TRBD1 (8 bases). CDR1 SGHTS and CDR2 YDEGEE come from the germline V gene. The V and J ends lost 4 bases and 7 bases respectively, with 15 bases between them. The CDR3 sequence is 14 residues long. Here the CDR3 reads CASSQRDRKNEQFF. The CDR3 nucleotides read TGTGCCAGCAGCCAGCGGGACAGGAAGAATGAGCAGTTCTTC. The variable domain in full, with the rest retrieved from reference TRBV5-8 and TRBJ2-1, is EAGVTQSPTHLIKTRGQQATLRCSPISGHTSVYWYQQALGLGLQFLLWYDEGEERNRGNFPPRFSGRQFPNYSSELNVNALELEDSALYLCASSQRDRKNEQFFGPGTRLTVL.

This clone was recorded a few times. The chain recombines TRBV29-1 with TRBJ1-1; TRBD1 is a possible D gene (6 bases). The CDR3 has 13 amino acids. Trimming left V 4 bases short and J 7 bases short, with 16 bases between. In germline, CDR1 is SQVTM, CDR2 ANQGSEA. In DNA, the CDR3 is TGCAGCGTTGCTTGGAGGGGGGGGTTTGAAGCTTTCTTT. This sequence encodes CSVAWRGGFEAFF.

This sequence joins TRBV4-2 and TRBJ2-5, with 9 bases aligning to TRBD2. CDR1 is LGHNA, CDR2 YNFKEQ, per germline. V gave up 0 bases and J gave up 5 bases; unmatched junction bases: 10. The CDR3 consists of 17 residues. CDR3 protein: CASSQDIRGGAAETQYF. Written as DNA, the CDR3 is TGTGCCAGCAGCCAAGACATCCGCGGGGGGGCCGCGGAGACCCAGTACTTC.

This clone came up a few times. This chain joins TRBV7-9 and TRBJ2-1, with 8 bases matching TRBD2. Trimming took 4 bases from V and 2 from J; bases not matched to a gene: 7. Germline CDR1 reads SEHNR; CDR2 reads FQNEAQ (reference sequence). The CDR3 length is 16 residues. CDR3 region: CASSSSSSGPYNEQFF. DNA for the CDR3: TGTGCCAGCAGCTCCTCTTCTAGCGGGCCCTACAATGAGCAGTTCTTC.

This clone was observed a handful of times. This chain connects TRBV5-4 to TRBJ2-7, with TRBD1 matching over 10 bases. The CDR3 covers 13 residues. With 7 bases clipped from V and 4 bases from J, the junction kept 5 bases outside the gene matches. The germline V gene encodes CDR1 SGHNT and CDR2 YYREEE (reference sequence). The CDR3 sequence: CASAGQGTYEQYF. In DNA, the CDR3 is TGTGCCAGCGCGGGACAGGGGACGTACGAGCAGTACTTC.

This clone appeared a few times. The chain recombines TRBV5-1 with TRBJ2-1; possibly TRBD2 for D (5 bases). CDR1 is SGHRS, CDR2 YFSETQ, per germline. V lost 4 bases and J lost 2, with 16 bases in between. This CDR3 is built from 16 residues. CDR3 in amino acids: CASSPDGGRTYNEQFF. As DNA, the CDR3 is TGCGCCAGCAGCCCGGATGGAGGCCGAACCTACAATGAGCAGTTCTTC.

This rearrangement joins TRBV5-1 to TRBJ2-7; D possibly corresponds to TRBD1 (5 bases). V lost 0 bases to trimming and J lost 0 bases, with 10 bases between them. The CDR3 is 15 amino acids. Looked up from germline, CDR1 is SGHRS and CDR2 is YFSETQ. This CDR3 reads CASSLATGISYEQYF. CDR3 sequence (DNA): TGCGCCAGCAGCTTGGCCACAGGAATCTCCTACGAGCAGTACTTC.

This clone was seen only a few times. The chain recombines TRBV5-6 with TRBJ1-1; no reliable D call. The CDR3 loop spans 13 amino acids. Germline V CDR1 and CDR2: SGHDT, YYEEEE. V lost 0 bases and J lost 6, with 9 bases in between. The CDR3 DNA reads TGTGCCAGCAGCTTGGTAGAGGTCGCTGAAGCTTTCTTT. Its translation: CASSLVEVAEAFF. Full variable domain (outside the CDR3, taken from reference TRBV5-6 and TRBJ1-1): DAGVTQSPTHLIKTRGQQVTLRCSPKSGHDTVSWYQQALGQGPQFIFQYYEEEERQRGNFPDRFSGHQFPNYSSELNVNALLLGDSALYLCASSLVEVAEAFFGQGTRLTVV.